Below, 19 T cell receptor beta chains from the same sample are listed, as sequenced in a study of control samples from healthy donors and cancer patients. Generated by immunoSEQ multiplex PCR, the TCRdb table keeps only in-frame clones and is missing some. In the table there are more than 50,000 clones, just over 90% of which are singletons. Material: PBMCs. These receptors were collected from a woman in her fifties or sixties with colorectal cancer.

In nucleotides, the CDR3 is TGTGCCAGCAGCCAAGTCCGGCACACCGGGGAGCTGTTTTTT. Residues: CASSQVRHTGELFF. The V and J genes are TRBV3-1 (or the pseudogene TRBV3-2) and TRBJ2-2; D unclear. Germline V gene data show CDR1 as LGHDT and CDR2 as YNNKEL (reference sequence). The CDR3 length is 14 residues. The V end lost 1 base, the J end lost 3 bases, and 6 bases lay between the germline ends.

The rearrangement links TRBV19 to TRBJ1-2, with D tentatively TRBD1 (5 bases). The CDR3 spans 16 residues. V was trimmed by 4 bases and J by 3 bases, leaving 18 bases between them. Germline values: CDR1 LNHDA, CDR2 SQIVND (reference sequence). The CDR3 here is CASSTTGNSPYYGYTF. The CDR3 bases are TGTGCCAGTAGTACCACAGGAAATTCACCGTACTATGGCTACACCTTC.

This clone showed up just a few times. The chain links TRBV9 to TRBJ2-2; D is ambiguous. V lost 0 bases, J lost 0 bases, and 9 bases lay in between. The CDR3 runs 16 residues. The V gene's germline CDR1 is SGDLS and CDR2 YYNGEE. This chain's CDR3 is CASSVAAQSNTGELFF. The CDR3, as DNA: TGTGCCAGCAGCGTAGCTGCACAGTCGAACACCGGGGAGCTGTTTTTT.

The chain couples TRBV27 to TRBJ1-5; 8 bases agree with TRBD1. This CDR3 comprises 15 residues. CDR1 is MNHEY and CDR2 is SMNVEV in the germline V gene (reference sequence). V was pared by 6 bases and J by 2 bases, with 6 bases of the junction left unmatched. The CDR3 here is CASRQQGGGNQPQHF. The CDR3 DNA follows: TGTGCCAGCAGACAACAGGGGGGGGGCAATCAGCCCCAGCATTTT.

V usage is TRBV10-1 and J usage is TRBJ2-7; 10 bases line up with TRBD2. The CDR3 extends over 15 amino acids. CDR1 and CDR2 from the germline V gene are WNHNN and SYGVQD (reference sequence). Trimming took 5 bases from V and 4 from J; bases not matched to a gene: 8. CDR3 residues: CASSPGTSVQYEQYF. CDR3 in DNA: TGCGCCAGCAGTCCCGGGACTAGCGTTCAGTACGAGCAGTACTTC.

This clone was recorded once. The CDR3: CASSLGGPFTDTQYF. In nucleotides, the CDR3 is TGTGCCAGCAGCTTGGGGGGACCCTTCACAGATACGCAGTATTTT. The rearrangement links TRBV5-4 to TRBJ2-3; the D call may be TRBD1 or TRBD2 (5 bases each). V dropped 0 bases and J dropped 2 bases, with 10 bases sitting between them. The CDR3 covers 15 residues. Per the germline V gene, CDR1 is SGHNT and CDR2 is YYREEE (reference sequence). The full variable domain, completed using reference TRBV5-4 and TRBJ2-3, is ETGVTQSPTHLIKTRGQQVTLRCSSQSGHNTVSWYQQALGQGPQFIFQYYREEENGRGNFPPRFSGLQFPNYSSELNVNALELDDSALYLCASSLGGPFTDTQYFGPGTRLTVL.

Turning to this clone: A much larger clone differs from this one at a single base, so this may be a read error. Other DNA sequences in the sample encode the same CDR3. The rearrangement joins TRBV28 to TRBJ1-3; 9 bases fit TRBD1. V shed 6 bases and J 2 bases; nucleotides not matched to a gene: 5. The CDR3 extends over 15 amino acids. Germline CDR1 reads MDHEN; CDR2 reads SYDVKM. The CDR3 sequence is CASRGDRVPGNTIYF. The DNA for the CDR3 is TGTGCCAGCAGGGGGGACAGGGTTCCTGGAAACACCATATATTTT.

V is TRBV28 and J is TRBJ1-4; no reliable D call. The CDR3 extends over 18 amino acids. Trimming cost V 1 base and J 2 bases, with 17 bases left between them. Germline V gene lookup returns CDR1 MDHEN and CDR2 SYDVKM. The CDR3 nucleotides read TGTGCCAGCAGTTTATATCTACGTGCGAGTCCGACTAATGAAAAACTGTTTTTT. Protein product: CASSLYLRASPTNEKLFF.

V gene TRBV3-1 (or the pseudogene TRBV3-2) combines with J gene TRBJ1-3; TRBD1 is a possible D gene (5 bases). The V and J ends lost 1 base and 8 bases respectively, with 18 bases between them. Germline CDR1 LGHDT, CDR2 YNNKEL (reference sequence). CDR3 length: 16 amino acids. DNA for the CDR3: TGTGCCAGCAGCCAAGGGGGCAGGGCAGATGGGGACACCATATATTTT. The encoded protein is CASSQGGRADGDTIYF.

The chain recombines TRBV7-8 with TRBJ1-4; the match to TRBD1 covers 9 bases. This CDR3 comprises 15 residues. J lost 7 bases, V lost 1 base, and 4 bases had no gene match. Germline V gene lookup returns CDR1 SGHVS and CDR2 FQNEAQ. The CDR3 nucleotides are TGTGCCAGCAGCTTAGAAGGGACAGGGTTTGAAAAACTGTTTTTT. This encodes CASSLEGTGFEKLFF.

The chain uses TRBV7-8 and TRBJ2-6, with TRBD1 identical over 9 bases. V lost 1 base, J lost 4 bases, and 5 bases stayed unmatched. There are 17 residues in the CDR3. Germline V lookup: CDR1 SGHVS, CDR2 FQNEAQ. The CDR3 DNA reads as TGTGCCAGCAGCTTAGGACAGGGGGTGTTCGGGGCCAACGTCCTGACTTTC. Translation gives CASSLGQGVFGANVLTF.

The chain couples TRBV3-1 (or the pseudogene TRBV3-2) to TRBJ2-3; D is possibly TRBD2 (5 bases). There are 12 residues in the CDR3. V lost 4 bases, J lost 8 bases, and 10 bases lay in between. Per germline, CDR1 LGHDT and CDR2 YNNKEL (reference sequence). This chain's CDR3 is CASSRTRGTQYF. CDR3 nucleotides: TGTGCCAGCAGCCGTACTCGGGGTACGCAGTATTTT.

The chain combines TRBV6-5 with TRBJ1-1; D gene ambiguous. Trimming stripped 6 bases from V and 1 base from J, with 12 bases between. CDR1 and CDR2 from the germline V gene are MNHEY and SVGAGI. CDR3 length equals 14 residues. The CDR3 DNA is TGTGCCAGCAGGCGTCGGGGAACGAACACTGAAGCTTTCTTT. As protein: CASRRRGTNTEAFF.

The DNA of the CDR3 is TGTGCCACCAGCAGAGGGGGACCGGCCTACGAGCAGTACTTC. It codes for CATSRGGPAYEQYF. The rearrangement joins TRBV15 to TRBJ2-7, with D perhaps TRBD1 or TRBD2 (5 bases each). Per the germline V gene, CDR1 is LNHNV and CDR2 is YYDKDF (reference sequence). This CDR3 comprises 14 residues. V was pared by 1 base and J by 2 bases, with 9 bases between.

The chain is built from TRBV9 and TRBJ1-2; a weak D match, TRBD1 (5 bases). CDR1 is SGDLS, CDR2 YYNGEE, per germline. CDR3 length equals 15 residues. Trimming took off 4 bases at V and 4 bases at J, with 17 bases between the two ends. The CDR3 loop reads CASSLLSGTSYGYTF. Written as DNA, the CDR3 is TGTGCCAGCAGCCTGCTCTCAGGGACGTCCTATGGCTACACCTTC.

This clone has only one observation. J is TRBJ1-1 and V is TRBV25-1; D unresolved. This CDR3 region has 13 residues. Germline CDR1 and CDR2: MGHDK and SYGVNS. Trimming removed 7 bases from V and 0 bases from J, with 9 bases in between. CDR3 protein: CASNGRMNTEAFF. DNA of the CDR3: TGTGCCAGCAACGGCAGAATGAACACTGAAGCTTTCTTT.

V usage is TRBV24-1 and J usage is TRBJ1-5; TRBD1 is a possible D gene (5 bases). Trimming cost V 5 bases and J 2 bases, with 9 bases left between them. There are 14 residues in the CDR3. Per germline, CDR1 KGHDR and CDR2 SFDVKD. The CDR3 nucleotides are TGTGCCACCAGTGGGCTAGGGGGCAATCAGCCCCAGCATTTT. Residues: CATSGLGGNQPQHF.

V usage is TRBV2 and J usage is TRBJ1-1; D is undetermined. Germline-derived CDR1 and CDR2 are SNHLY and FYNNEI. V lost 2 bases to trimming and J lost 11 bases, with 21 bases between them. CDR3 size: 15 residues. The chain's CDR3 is CASSERKGLTFRAFF. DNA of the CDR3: TGTGCCAGCAGTGAACGGAAAGGGCTTACTTTTAGGGCTTTCTTT.

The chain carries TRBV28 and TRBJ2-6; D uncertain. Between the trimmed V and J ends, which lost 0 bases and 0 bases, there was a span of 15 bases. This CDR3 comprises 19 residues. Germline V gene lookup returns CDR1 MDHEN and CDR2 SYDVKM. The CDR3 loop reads CASSLWGRRQSSGANVLTF. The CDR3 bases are TGTGCCAGCAGTTTATGGGGTAGGCGTCAGAGCTCTGGGGCCAACGTCCTGACTTTC.